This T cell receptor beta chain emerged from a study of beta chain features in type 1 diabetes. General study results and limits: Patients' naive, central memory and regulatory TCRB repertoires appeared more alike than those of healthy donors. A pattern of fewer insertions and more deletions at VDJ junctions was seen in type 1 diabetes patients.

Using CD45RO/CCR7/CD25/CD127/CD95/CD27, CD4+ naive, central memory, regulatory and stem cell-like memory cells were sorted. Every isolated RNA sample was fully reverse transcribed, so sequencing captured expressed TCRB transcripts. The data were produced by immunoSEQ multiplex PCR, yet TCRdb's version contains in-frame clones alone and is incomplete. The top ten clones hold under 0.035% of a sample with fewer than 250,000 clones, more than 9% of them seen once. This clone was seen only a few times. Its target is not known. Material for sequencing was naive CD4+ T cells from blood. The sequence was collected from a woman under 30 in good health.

CDR3 protein: CASSTRLGGYYGYTF. The CDR3 bases are TGTGCCAGCAGCACAAGACTTGGGGGCTACTATGGCTACACCTTC. The chain uses TRBV11-2 and TRBJ1-2, with D perhaps TRBD1 (6 bases). In germline, CDR1 is SGHAT, CDR2 FQNNGV. The CDR3 is 15 residues long. Trimming pared 5 bases from V and 3 bases from J, leaving 16 bases between.